The 26 T cell receptor beta chains presented below share a single source sample, sequenced in a study of shared T cell receptors in the human thymus. The data were produced by immunoSEQ multiplex PCR, yet TCRdb's version contains in-frame clones alone and is incomplete. The data contain hundreds of thousands of clones, approximately 90% of them seen just once; the ten biggest clones take up over 0.008%. Another study also made use of these data, one on human thymus T cells.

Material for sequencing was thymocytes. All receptors derive from a boy in the first two years of life with a congenital heart defect.

This chain joins TRBV6-5 and TRBJ2-3, with 13 bases that match TRBD2. The junction had 0 bases not matched to a gene; V was cut back by 0 bases and J by 3 bases. There are 16 residues in the CDR3. The germline CDR1 and CDR2 sequences are MNHEY and SVGAGI. CDR3 in amino acids: CASSYSGLAGTDTQYF. The CDR3 DNA sequence: TGTGCCAGCAGTTACTCGGGACTAGCGGGAACAGATACGCAGTATTTT.

This clone was recorded only once. The chain carries TRBV7-3 and TRBJ1-5; TRBD1 might be the D (6 bases). The V gene lost 1 base and the J gene lost 5 bases, with 9 bases spanning the gap. Germline V gives CDR1 SGHTA, CDR2 FQGTGA. The CDR3 loop spans 14 amino acids. As DNA, the CDR3 is TGTGCCAGCAGCTTAAACCCAGGGGATCAGCCCCAGCATTTT. This gives the protein CASSLNPGDQPQHF.

The chain employs TRBV18 and TRBJ1-1; maybe TRBD1 (5 bases). The V end was cut by 6 bases, the J end by 0 bases, with 23 bases between. The CDR3 has 18 residues. Germline lookup yields CDR1 KGHSH and CDR2 LQKENI. DNA of the CDR3: TGTGCCAGCTCTGGAGGGACCGAGGCAAGAGGAGTGAACACTGAAGCTTTCTTT. This gives the protein CASSGGTEARGVNTEAFF.

This chain links TRBV12-1 with TRBJ1-2; TRBD1, the D gene given by the table, was not confirmed from the DNA. TRBV12-1 is given as a pseudogene. The CDR3 spans 13 residues. CDR3 sequence reads: CASLPRHFYGYTF. Here the CDR3 DNA reads TGTGCCAGCCTACCTCGACACTTCTATGGCTACACCTTC.

CDR3 region: CASSSGLAGELTGELFF. The CDR3 nucleotides are TGTGCCAGCAGCTCGGGACTAGCGGGAGAGCTCACCGGGGAGCTGTTTTTT. This chain links TRBV7-9 with TRBJ2-2, with TRBD2 matching over 14 bases. Germline V gene sequence: CDR1 SEHNR, CDR2 FQNEAQ (reference sequence). The CDR3 is 17 amino acids. Trimming at V came to 4 bases and at J to 4 bases, leaving 5 bases not matched to a gene.

The table lists this clone with a count of one. This chain joins TRBV19 and TRBJ2-7; 8 bases map to TRBD2. In germline, CDR1 is LNHDA, CDR2 SQIVND (reference sequence). The CDR3 runs to 15 residues. Trimming at V came to 10 bases and at J to 0 bases, leaving 11 bases not matched to a gene. The DNA for the CDR3 is TGTGCCACCCTCGGTAGCGGGGCCAGCTCCTACGAGCAGTACTTC. Amino acid sequence: CATLGSGASSYEQYF.

On this clone itself: Other DNA sequences within the sample encode an identical CDR3. This chain connects TRBV28 to TRBJ2-7; perhaps TRBD2 as D (5 bases). Trimming left V 5 bases short and J 3 bases short, with 11 bases between. Germline lookup yields CDR1 MDHEN and CDR2 SYDVKM. The CDR3 is 13 residues long. In DNA form, the CDR3 reads TGTGCCAGCAGTCATGGACGGGGCTACGAGCAGTACTTC. Protein: CASSHGRGYEQYF. The variable domain in full, with the rest retrieved from reference TRBV28 and TRBJ2-7, is DVKVTQSSRYLVKRTGEKVFLECVQDMDHENMFWYRQDPGLGLRLIYFSYDVKMKEKGDIPEGYSVSREKKERFSLILESASTNQTSMYLCASSHGRGYEQYFGPGTRLTVT.

This rearrangement joins TRBV29-1 to TRBJ2-1, with D possibly TRBD2 on 6 matching bases. The germline V gene has CDR1 SQVTM and CDR2 ANQGSEA. The CDR3 covers 14 residues. V dropped 4 bases and J dropped 5 bases, with 15 bases sitting between them. The DNA of the CDR3 is TGCAGCGTTGGGGCAGGGAGGAGAGACAATGAGCAGTTCTTC. Residues: CSVGAGRRDNEQFF.

In regard to this clone: Additional DNA sequences in this sample encode the identical CDR3. The chain recombines TRBV27 with TRBJ2-1; 7 bases line up with TRBD1. The CDR3 is 13 residues long. With 4 bases clipped from V and 4 bases from J, the junction kept 1 base outside the gene matches. Germline-derived CDR1 and CDR2 are MNHEY and SMNVEV (reference sequence). The CDR3 sequence: CASSSTGYNEQFF. CDR3 nucleotides: TGTGCCAGCAGTTCGACAGGGTACAATGAGCAGTTCTTC.

The chain employs TRBV14 and TRBJ2-7; no firm D call. The germline V gene encodes CDR1 SGHDN and CDR2 FVKESK. V was clipped by 4 bases and J by 2 bases, with 9 bases between them. The CDR3 is made up of 13 amino acids. In DNA form, the CDR3 reads TGTGCCAGCAGCCCATCTCAGACCTACGAGCAGTACTTC. Translating it yields CASSPSQTYEQYF.

The genes are TRBV28 and TRBJ2-5; TRBD2 aligns across 9 bases. V was clipped by 3 bases and J by 5 bases; unmatched bases: 13. In germline, CDR1 is MDHEN, CDR2 SYDVKM. The CDR3 sequence is 17 residues long. The DNA of the CDR3 is TGTGCCAGCAGTTTCGCCCCCCTGCGGGAGGGCCTGGAGACCCAGTACTTC. It translates to CASSFAPLREGLETQYF. The complete variable domain, with remaining parts taken from reference TRBV28 and TRBJ2-5, reads DVKVTQSSRYLVKRTGEKVFLECVQDMDHENMFWYRQDPGLGLRLIYFSYDVKMKEKGDIPEGYSVSREKKERFSLILESASTNQTSMYLCASSFAPLREGLETQYFGPGTRLLVL.

This chain links TRBV6-5 with TRBJ2-3; 8 bases map to TRBD1. With 0 bases clipped from V and 1 base from J, the junction kept 3 bases outside the gene matches. CDR1 and CDR2 from the germline V gene are MNHEY and SVGAGI. This CDR3 has 16 residues. CDR3 DNA: TGTGCCAGCAGTTACTCGCCGGGACAGGGCACAGATACGCAGTATTTT. Translated, it gives CASSYSPGQGTDTQYF.

The chain employs TRBV4-1 and TRBJ2-5, with 14 bases fitting TRBD2. CDR1 and CDR2 from the germline V gene are MGHRA and YSYEKL. The CDR3 contains 17 residues. V was pared by 0 bases and J by 5 bases, with 5 bases of the junction left unmatched. CDR3 DNA sequence: TGCGCCAGCAGCCAAGAAGGGACTAGCGGGAGTCTGGAGACCCAGTACTTC. Protein product: CASSQEGTSGSLETQYF.

This clone was observed a single time. The rearrangement links TRBV4-3 to TRBJ1-1; 10 bases map to TRBD1. J was trimmed by 0 bases and V by 0 bases; bases with no gene match: 10. Germline V CDR1 and CDR2: LGHNA, YSLEER. The CDR3 spans 19 residues. CDR3 region: CASSQEGPGTGVMNTEAFF. The CDR3 region has the DNA TGCGCCAGCAGCCAAGAGGGCCCCGGGACAGGGGTCATGAACACTGAAGCTTTCTTT.

The V and J genes are TRBV29-1 and TRBJ2-2; D may be TRBD2 (5 bases). Trimming stripped 6 bases from V and 7 bases from J, with 9 bases between. Per germline, CDR1 SQVTM and CDR2 ANQGSEA. CDR3 length: 11 residues. The CDR3 region has the DNA TGCAGCGTCTGGGGAGTCGGGGAGCTGTTTTTT. Translation gives CSVWGVGELFF.

The CDR3 reads CASSLGTGGFEQYF. The DNA of the CDR3 is TGTGCCAGCAGTTTAGGGACAGGGGGCTTCGAGCAGTACTTC. The chain joins TRBV27 to TRBJ2-7, with 12 positions matching TRBD1. V lost 2 bases to trimming and J lost 6 bases; unmatched junction nucleotides: 2. From germline, CDR1 is MNHEY and CDR2 SMNVEV (reference sequence). The CDR3 loop spans 14 amino acids.

This clone turned up a few times. V is TRBV5-1 and J is TRBJ2-3; 8 bases map to TRBD1. The CDR3 extends over 15 amino acids. V lost 0 bases, J lost 2 bases, and 2 bases stayed unmatched. Germline-derived CDR1 and CDR2 are SGHRS and YFSETQ. CDR3 loop: CASSLGTGTTDTQYF. The CDR3 DNA follows: TGCGCCAGCAGCTTGGGGACAGGGACCACAGATACGCAGTATTTT.

The chain recombines TRBV18 with TRBJ2-1, with 7 bases fitting TRBD2. CDR3 length equals 16 residues. The V gene end was trimmed by 2 bases and the J gene end by 0 bases; junction bases not matched to a gene: 4. The germline gives CDR1 KGHSH, CDR2 LQKENI. DNA for the CDR3: TGTGCCAGCTCACCATGGGGGGAGGGCTCCTACAATGAGCAGTTCTTC. Amino acid sequence: CASSPWGEGSYNEQFF.

The chain recombines TRBV27 with TRBJ2-3; 9 bases align to TRBD1. The CDR3 is 17 amino acids. With V trimmed by 5 bases and J by 4 bases, 13 bases remained unmatched. The germline CDR1 and CDR2 sequences are MNHEY and SMNVEV (reference sequence). The CDR3: CASSPKPRDRVADTQYF. In DNA form, the CDR3 reads TGTGCCAGCAGTCCAAAACCTCGGGACAGGGTTGCAGATACGCAGTATTTT.

This sequence joins TRBV5-1 and TRBJ2-1; possible D gene TRBD2, 6 bases. Germline V gene sequence: CDR1 SGHRS, CDR2 YFSETQ. Trimming cost V 1 base and J 5 bases, with 25 bases left between them. The CDR3 loop spans 19 amino acids. CDR3 residues: CASSLSLVWRGGPHNEQFF. CDR3 in DNA: TGCGCCAGCAGCTTGTCTTTGGTTTGGCGGGGCGGCCCGCACAATGAGCAGTTCTTC.

V and J are TRBV5-1 and TRBJ2-3; 8 positions match TRBD2. The CDR3 is made up of 15 amino acids. Germline CDR1 reads SGHRS; CDR2 reads YFSETQ. The V and J ends lost 7 bases and 6 bases, in that order; junction bases with no gene match: 13. CDR3 bases: TGCGCCAGCGGTAGTCGGGAGGGCCGGGTCGATACGCAGTATTTT. Translation: CASGSREGRVDTQYF. The full variable domain, completed using reference TRBV5-1 and TRBJ2-3, is KAGVTQTPRYLIKTRGQQVTLSCSPISGHRSVSWYQQTPGQGLQFLFEYFSETQRNKGNFPGRFSGRQFSNSRSEMNVSTLELGDSALYLCASGSREGRVDTQYFGPGTRLTVL.

The V gene is TRBV5-1, the J gene TRBJ2-7; perhaps TRBD1 as D (6 bases). The CDR3 extends over 13 amino acids. Germline assignment: CDR1 SGHRS and CDR2 YFSETQ. V lost 4 bases, J lost 4 bases, and 12 bases lay in between. The CDR3: CASSTPDSYEQYF. CDR3 DNA sequence: TGCGCCAGCAGCACCCCGGACAGTTACGAGCAGTACTTC. Full variable domain (remainder filled in from reference TRBV5-1 and TRBJ2-7): KAGVTQTPRYLIKTRGQQVTLSCSPISGHRSVSWYQQTPGQGLQFLFEYFSETQRNKGNFPGRFSGRQFSNSRSEMNVSTLELGDSALYLCASSTPDSYEQYFGPGTRLTVT.

V gene TRBV7-6 combines with J gene TRBJ1-5; 7 bases line up with TRBD1. Germline CDR1 is SGHVS and CDR2 is FNYEAQ. V lost 4 bases, J lost 3 bases, and 6 bases stayed unmatched. CDR3 size: 15 residues. The CDR3 nucleotides read TGTGCCAGCAGCTCGGGGACAGACTCCAATCAGCCCCAGCATTTT. Encoded protein: CASSSGTDSNQPQHF.

This clone occurred a few times. The J gene is TRBJ2-5, the V gene TRBV27, with a tentative D call TRBD2 (6 bases). The germline V gene encodes CDR1 MNHEY and CDR2 SMNVEV (reference sequence). The length of the CDR3 is 19 residues. Deletions cut 7 bases from V and 1 base from J, with 28 bases between. CDR3 sequence: CASTRGKANHTETQETQYF. The CDR3 bases are TGTGCCAGCACCCGGGGGAAGGCGAACCATACCGAAACCCAAGAGACCCAGTACTTC.

This clone turned up a few times. This chain links TRBV19 with TRBJ1-1; D gene unclear. Per germline, CDR1 LNHDA and CDR2 SQIVND (reference sequence). The CDR3 spans 18 residues. Trimming took off 1 base at V and 4 bases at J, with 22 bases between the two ends. The CDR3 reads CASSIGRETQDKGTEAFF. In DNA form, the CDR3 reads TGTGCCAGTAGTATAGGTCGGGAGACACAAGATAAAGGCACTGAAGCTTTCTTT.

This chain joins TRBV29-1 and TRBJ1-3; 8 bases are a match to TRBD1. V lost 5 bases, J lost 4 bases, and 7 bases stayed unmatched. The CDR3 has 14 amino acids. CDR1 and CDR2 (germline): SQVTM, ANQGSEA. This chain's CDR3 is CSVKTGARGNTIYF. DNA of the CDR3: TGCAGCGTTAAGACAGGGGCGAGAGGAAACACCATATATTTT.